The following is a T cell receptor beta chain sequence with its context. The antigen is undetermined. It was with 60 Vbeta and 13 Jbeta primers that the PCR ran. The data were produced by immunoSEQ multiplex PCR, yet TCRdb's version contains in-frame clones alone and is incomplete. The data contain 85,000 to 90,000 clones, approximately 80% of them singletons. The data were taken from a study of cytomegalovirus exposure and HLA in healthy donors. Looking at the study overall: Across some 400 genotyped donors, 81% landed in the Caucasian-associated ancestry cluster.

General study results and limits: TCR beta sequences reportedly predicted most subjects' HLA-A and HLA-B alleles accurately. A later analysis found that most CMV-associated TCR beta chains appeared HLA-restricted.

This CDR3 comprises 15 residues. In germline, CDR1 is SSHAT, CDR2 FNYEAQ (reference sequence). Between the trimmed V and J ends, which lost 5 bases and 0 bases, there was a span of 12 bases. The specimen sequenced was PBMCs. This sequence was found in a man aged 30 to 39 in good health and CMV-seronegative. J is TRBJ2-3 and V is TRBV7-7; D might be TRBD2 (6 bases). CDR3 DNA: TGTGCCAGCAGCCGCGGCGGGGCCAGCACAGATACGCAGTATTTT. Its translation: CASSRGGASTDTQYF. Looking up the rest from reference TRBV7-7 and TRBJ2-3 gives the full variable domain: GAGVSQSPRYKVTKRGQDVTLRCDPISSHATLYWYQQALGQGPEFLTYFNYEAQPDKSGLPSDRFSAERPEGSISTLTIQRTEQRDSAMYRCASSRGGASTDTQYFGPGTRLTVL.